This TCR beta chain is drawn from a study of cytomegalovirus exposure and HLA in healthy donors. Study-wide findings and caveats: Later analysis showed TCR association rates varying by HLA locus, highest for DRB1 and lowest for HLA-C.

The CDR3 covers 18 residues. V lost 5 bases and J lost 1; bases outside the gene matches: 16. Germline V gene sequence: CDR1 LNHDA, CDR2 SQIVND (reference sequence). Donors were nominally healthy when sampled, though unrecorded immune exposures were likely. PCR amplification relied on 60 Vbeta primers (plus 13 Jbeta primers). Authors' analysis steps: Roughly 83 million unique TCR beta chains, roughly 11 million of them shared, were counted by a later analysis. The repertoire was sequenced with immunoSEQ multiplex PCR; TCRdb's copy has only in-frame clones and lacks some. V and J calls and clone size follow that table, whereas D and trimming were derived from the DNA. The repertoire holds 160,000 or so clones, with around 77% as singletons. A remark on this clone: The antigen is not known.

Sequenced material: PBMCs. The rearrangement joins TRBV19 to TRBJ2-5; 7 bases fit TRBD2. This clonotype originated in a man aged 55-75 years in good health and CMV-seronegative. CDR3 DNA sequence: TGTGCCAGTAGTCGCCAGGGCGGGGGAGTAGGGCTCCAAGAGACCCAGTACTTC. Translation: CASSRQGGGVGLQETQYF.